The subject of this entry is one TCR beta chain. In the study's own analysis: Quantification of nucleated cells was approximated via reference gene primer amplification. Profiling relied on immunoSEQ multiplex PCR, and the TCRdb table lists in-frame clones only, not all of them. Clone size and the V and J calls come from that table; the DNA yielded D and trimming. The sample carries 120,000 or so clones, 75% to 80% recorded once. These data are taken from a study of blood T cell repertoires in COVID-19. Trimming removed 6 bases from V and 6 bases from J, with 17 bases in between. The length of the CDR3 is 14 residues. The V gene's germline CDR1 is SNHLY and CDR2 FYNNEI.

Material: peripheral blood. V gene TRBV2 combines with J gene TRBJ1-2; D is undetermined. The clonotype comes from a woman older than 75 with active or convalescent COVID-19. CDR3 bases: TGTGCCAGCAGGGGCCCCGGGGTAGCAGATGGCTACACCTTC. It translates to CASRGPGVADGYTF.